The 12 T cell receptor beta chains presented below share a single source sample, sequenced in a study of neurological immune-mediated disorders. Time point specified: longitudinal time-point 1 (baseline). One entry per CDR3 protein results from TCRdb running MiXCR on the 5' RACE reads. The sample yields tens of thousands of distinct CDR3 sequences, roughly 10% seen once. Material for sequencing was PBMCs. All receptors derive from a man younger than 40 in good health.

There are many counts of this clonotype. The DNA of the CDR3 is TGCAGCGTTGAAGATCCCCGAACGAATGAAGCTTTCTTT. Protein sequence: CSVEDPRTNEAFF. The chain is built from TRBV29-1 and TRBJ1-1; D gene ambiguous. Trimming stripped 0 bases from V and 7 bases from J, with 12 bases between. Germline loops: CDR1 SQVTM, CDR2 ANQGSEA. The CDR3 is made up of 13 amino acids.

The chain carries TRBV5-1 and TRBJ2-3, with TRBD2 as a possible D gene (5 bases). Deletions cut 3 bases from V and 1 base from J, with 18 bases between. Germline CDR1 is SGHRS and CDR2 is YFSETQ. There are 17 residues in the CDR3. For the CDR3, the DNA is TGCGCCAGCAGCTCGGGGATCCCAACGCCTCGCACAGATACGCAGTATTTT. Its protein product is CASSSGIPTPRTDTQYF.

The chain joins TRBV12-3 or TRBV12-4 to TRBJ1-5; D gene ambiguous. The V end was cut by 3 bases, the J end by 0 bases, with 9 bases between. The CDR3 consists of 15 residues. The CDR3 nucleotides read TGTGCCAGCAGTTTCTCTCAAATTAGCAATCAGCCCCAGCATTTT. Amino acid sequence: CASSFSQISNQPQHF.

To note about this clonotype: One base away lies a much larger clone, so this may be a sequencing read error. The chain uses TRBV28 and TRBJ2-7, with 9 bases fitting TRBD1. There are 14 residues in the CDR3. CDR1 and CDR2 (germline): MDHEN, SYDVKM. The ends lost 7 bases at V and 2 bases at J; junction bases unmatched: 6. Here the CDR3 DNA reads TGTGCCAGCAAATACTGGGACAGGGCCTACGAGCAGTACTTC. Protein: CASKYWDRAYEQYF.

This clonotype was detected only a few times. This rearrangement joins TRBV20-1 to TRBJ2-7; 7 bases line up with TRBD2. Germline V gene lookup returns CDR1 DFQATT and CDR2 SNEGSKA (reference sequence). The CDR3 consists of 15 residues. The ends lost 6 bases at V and 1 base at J; junction bases unmatched: 12. The CDR3 region is CSARWSGGSSYEQYF. In nucleotides, the CDR3 is TGCAGTGCCCGGTGGTCGGGAGGAAGTTCCTACGAGCAGTACTTC.

The V call is TRBV28, the J call TRBJ2-7; TRBD2 matches 12 bases. The germline V gene has CDR1 MDHEN and CDR2 SYDVKM. With 5 bases clipped from V and 1 base from J, the junction kept 15 bases outside the gene matches. The CDR3 loop spans 19 amino acids. Here the CDR3 reads CASSPRYAGLAGLSYEQYF. CDR3 in DNA: TGTGCCAGCAGTCCCCGATATGCAGGACTAGCGGGACTATCCTACGAGCAGTACTTC.

This clonotype was picked up many times. The chain recombines TRBV5-5 with TRBJ2-1, with unresolved D. Germline CDR1 and CDR2: SGHKS and YYEKEE (reference sequence). The CDR3 spans 18 residues. Trimming left V 4 bases short and J 0 bases short, with 20 bases between. The CDR3 region is CASSPRSMSRLSYNEQFF. Here the CDR3 DNA reads TGTGCCAGCAGCCCCCGGTCTATGTCTCGTCTCTCCTACAATGAGCAGTTCTTC.

This clonotype was detected a few times. The chain couples TRBV11-2 to TRBJ2-7; 12 bases line up with TRBD1. V dropped 5 bases and J dropped 0; count of bases not matched to a gene: 8. This CDR3 comprises 17 residues. Germline CDR1 reads SGHAT; CDR2 reads FQNNGV. CDR3 amino acids: CASSHGTGGLTSYEQYF. The CDR3 region has the DNA TGTGCCAGCAGCCACGGGACAGGGGGCTTAACCTCCTACGAGCAGTACTTC.

The chain is built from TRBV10-1 and TRBJ2-1; perhaps D is TRBD1 or TRBD2 (5 bases each). Germline V CDR1 and CDR2: WNHNN, SYGVQD (reference sequence). The CDR3 covers 12 residues. Trimming took 0 bases from V and 10 from J, leaving 7 bases between them. CDR3 sequence (DNA): TGCGCCAGCAGTGAGTCCCGGGGCGAGCAGTTCTTC. This translates into CASSESRGEQFF.

This clonotype is categorized as medium-sized. The chain employs TRBV10-1 and TRBJ2-7; D unclear. Trimming removed 3 bases at V and 2 bases at J, with 8 bases between. The CDR3 runs 13 residues. Germline CDR1 reads WNHNN; CDR2 reads SYGVQD (reference sequence). Here the CDR3 reads CASSEDLAYEQYF. CDR3 bases: TGCGCCAGCAGTGAAGACCTGGCCTACGAGCAGTACTTC.

This clonotype was counted at least ten times. J is TRBJ2-2 and V is TRBV29-1; 7 bases are a match to TRBD1. V lost 7 bases to trimming and J lost 2 bases; unmatched junction nucleotides: 7. Germline values: CDR1 SQVTM, CDR2 ANQGSEA. The CDR3 contains 14 residues. The CDR3 loop reads CSALGTDNTGELFF. CDR3 bases: TGCAGCGCCCTAGGGACAGACAACACCGGGGAGCTGTTTTTT.

This clonotype has only one observation. At one boundary the junction diverges from the germline segment, which might be a read error. The CDR3 DNA reads TGTGACACCAGCAGAGGATCCGGGAGCGGGTGGGTCTTC. Protein sequence: CDTSRGSGSGWVF. The chain couples TRBV15 to TRBJ2-7, with D perhaps matching TRBD2 (6 bases). The CDR3 is 13 residues long. Germline V gene lookup returns CDR1 LNHNV and CDR2 YYDKDF (reference sequence).